This entry concerns a single T cell receptor beta chain. Its matching antigen is unknown. These data originate in a study of cytomegalovirus exposure and HLA in healthy donors. Findings and limits, study-wide: A later analysis revealed that TCR association rates differed between HLA loci, peaking at DRB1 and bottoming out at HLA-C. The study listed around 150 cytomegalovirus-associated TCR beta chains. Presence/absence results assume similar sequencing depth per donor, which may not hold.

V shed 5 bases and J shed 2 bases, with 13 bases lying between them. Germline V CDR1 and CDR2: SEHNR, FQNEAQ (reference sequence). The CDR3 runs to 14 residues. PCR amplification relied on 60 Vbeta primers (plus 13 Jbeta primers). Here immunoSEQ multiplex PCR was the method, and the copy in TCRdb shows in-frame clones only, minus some. This sample has about 50,000 clones, with around 73% found just once. The chain has TRBV7-9 and TRBJ2-7, with TRBD2 as a possible D gene (6 bases). The sample taken for sequencing was PBMCs. The TCR sequence derives from a woman in her forties in good health and CMV-seropositive. CDR3 nucleotide sequence: TGTGCCAGCAGCGCATGGGACTTAACCTACGAGCAGTACTTC. This sequence encodes CASSAWDLTYEQYF.